Listed below are T cell receptor beta chains from one sample, sequenced in a study of T cells expressing NK-cell markers. One entry per CDR3 protein, without DNA, is what TCRdb gives after re-calling the 5' RACE reads. The sample includes 550,000 to 600,000 distinct CDR3 sequences. Sequenced material: blood T cells: a sorted CD56 or NKG2C T cell subset, CD4+ or CD8+ T cells, or bulk PBMC T cells (not recorded which). The receptors come from a man between 18 and 35 years old in good health. CDR3s include the opening cysteine and the closing phenylalanine or tryptophan.

CATSVPEGNYEQYF,TRBJ2-7,TRBV24-1
CSVSRGLQETQYF,TRBJ2-5,TRBV29-1
CASGQRGGQETQYF,TRBJ2-5,TRBV12-3/TRBV12-4
CASSFMRIWNGYTF,TRBJ1-2,TRBV12-3/TRBV12-4
CASSLALAATDTQYF,TRBJ2-3,TRBV27
CASNLGGKVDTQYF,TRBJ2-3,TRBV12-3/TRBV12-4
CASSRGRGNNEQFF,TRBJ2-1,TRBV11-2
CASSQQGYTDTQYF,TRBJ2-3,TRBV27
CASSPQLVAHNEQFF,TRBJ2-1,TRBV7-9
CASSEPGTGGPVSGSYEQYF,TRBJ2-7,TRBV11-2
CSAGRDLGEQFF,TRBJ2-1,TRBV20-1
CATSNPKRELAGELFF,TRBJ2-2,TRBV15
CASSLGWVREKLFF,TRBJ1-4,TRBV7-9
CASSIRGTGGYNEQFF,TRBJ2-1,TRBV25-1
CASSWIASPAGPGELFF,TRBJ2-2,TRBV7-8
CAWSSGAGAEAFF,TRBJ1-1,TRBV30
CASSLARRISGNTIYF,TRBJ1-3,TRBV12-3/TRBV12-4
CSAWGDRGHYEQYF,TRBJ2-7,TRBV29-1
CASSFPPNTGELFF,TRBJ2-2,TRBV11-2
CASSYDTQGSAQYF,TRBJ2-5,TRBV6-5
CSARDHRGRLEAFF,TRBJ1-1,TRBV20-1
CSARGVAGGPGEQYF,TRBJ2-7,TRBV20-1
CASSVQTGNHYGYTF,TRBJ1-2,TRBV2
CSARDQIRGEQFF,TRBJ2-1,TRBV20-1
CASYEGYEQYF,TRBJ2-7,TRBV6-6
CATSDHGSGTSTDTQYF,TRBJ2-3,TRBV24-1
CASSLVWTLQETQYF,TRBJ2-5,TRBV7-2
CASSRRGGNQETQYF,TRBJ2-5,TRBV21-1
CASGLNPGTGKSGYTF,TRBJ1-2,TRBV12-5
CASSLPNGGVEQYF,TRBJ2-7,TRBV7-8
CSVERAAGHYGYTF,TRBJ1-2,TRBV29-1
CASSRRTVDGYTF,TRBJ1-2,TRBV16
CASTTRADTYNEQFF,TRBJ2-1,TRBV28
CASSLDLSSYEQYF,TRBJ2-7,TRBV11-2
CAKTVQGEQYF,TRBJ2-7,TRBV2
CASQGVSYEQYF,TRBJ2-7,TRBV6-5
CASSYSPQNYGYTF,TRBJ1-2,TRBV6-5
CSASPPGTRLEDTQYF,TRBJ2-3,TRBV20-1
CASSQAVVSSYNEQFF,TRBJ2-1,TRBV3-1
CASSRNRDTGELFF,TRBJ2-2,TRBV3-1
CASSSATSGRRPEQYF,TRBJ2-7,TRBV28
CSASAPDHSYEQYF,TRBJ2-7,TRBV20-1
CASSLSRGENTEAFF,TRBJ1-1,TRBV12-3/TRBV12-4
CASSQVLAGEYNEQFF,TRBJ2-1,TRBV4-1
CASSFPEGSGELFF,TRBJ2-2,TRBV5-1
CATSRDTASGRNDEQFF,TRBJ2-1,TRBV15
CASSGLAWETQYF,TRBJ2-5,TRBV7-9
CASSLQGLVAYTGELFF,TRBJ2-2,TRBV27
CASSLDPSYEQYF,TRBJ2-7,TRBV7-2
CATSRGQGARQPQHF,TRBJ1-5,TRBV15
CASLSLRQGSYEQYF,TRBJ2-7,TRBV7-8
CASTNLAFTGELFF,TRBJ2-2,TRBV12-3/TRBV12-4
CASSHAHNEQFF,TRBJ2-1,TRBV3-1
CASRSDSATNEKLFF,TRBJ1-4,TRBV5-5